A selection of T cell receptor beta chains follows, all from one sample in a study of shared clonotypes between healthy human individuals. Here immunoSEQ multiplex PCR was the method, and the copy in TCRdb shows in-frame clones only, minus some. The profile covers roughly 220,000 clones, with under 80% appearing a single time and roughly 11% taken by the ten largest. Input material: memory CD4+ T cells sorted from blood. The source is a man aged 25 to 40 in good health. CDR3s include the opening cysteine and the closing phenylalanine or tryptophan. The D gene is left open where the match is weak. Rows give clone size only sometimes, using once, few, many, or a class for an expanded clone.

j_call: TRBJ2-2
d_call: -
v_call: TRBV11-3
clone_size: -
cdr3_nt: TGTGCCAGCAGCCCATCCATGGGGTACACCGGGGAGCTGTTTTTT
cdr3_aa: CASSPSMGYTGELFF

j_call: TRBJ2-2
d_call: TRBD1
v_call: TRBV7-4
clone_size: -
cdr3_nt: TGTGCCAGCAGCTCCGACAGGGTCACCGGGGAGCTGTTTTTT
cdr3_aa: CASSSDRVTGELFF

j_call: TRBJ1-4
d_call: -
v_call: TRBV27
clone_size: -
cdr3_nt: TGTGCCAGCAGTCCCACCCCGCGCAAAACAGGATATAATGAAAAACTGTTTTTT
cdr3_aa: CASSPTPRKTGYNEKLFF

j_call: TRBJ2-3
d_call: TRBD2
v_call: TRBV27
clone_size: -
cdr3_nt: TGTGCCAGCAACCGCGGGAGGTACTGGAGCACAGATACGCAGTATTTT
cdr3_aa: CASNRGRYWSTDTQYF

j_call: TRBJ2-5
d_call: -
v_call: TRBV6-5
clone_size: once
cdr3_nt: TGTGCCAGCAGCTCCGACAGTGGGACGGAGACCCAGTACTTC
cdr3_aa: CASSSDSGTETQYF

j_call: TRBJ2-5
d_call: TRBD2
v_call: TRBV5-4
clone_size: once
cdr3_nt: TGTGCCAGCAGCCCGGGGGGGCTAGCGGGAGTGGAGACCCAGTACTTC
cdr3_aa: CASSPGGLAGVETQYF

j_call: TRBJ2-1
d_call: -
v_call: TRBV7-2
clone_size: -
cdr3_nt: TGTGCCAGCAGCCCTAATAAGGGCAATGAGCAGTTCTTC
cdr3_aa: CASSPNKGNEQFF

j_call: TRBJ2-2
d_call: TRBD2
v_call: TRBV9
clone_size: -
cdr3_nt: TGTGCCAGCAGCGTAGTCGGGGGGTCCACGAACACCGGGGAGCTGTTTTTT
cdr3_aa: CASSVVGGSTNTGELFF

j_call: TRBJ2-7
d_call: TRBD2
v_call: TRBV5-1
clone_size: -
cdr3_nt: TGCGCCAGCAGCTGGCTCGGCGGGGGAAGCTCCTACGAGCAGTACTTC
cdr3_aa: CASSWLGGGSSYEQYF

j_call: TRBJ2-7
d_call: TRBD2
v_call: TRBV6-1
clone_size: few
cdr3_nt: TGTGCCAGCCTTCCCTCGACTAGCCCAGCCGAGCAGTACTTC
cdr3_aa: CASLPSTSPAEQYF

j_call: TRBJ2-1
d_call: -
v_call: TRBV6-6
clone_size: once
cdr3_nt: TGTGCCAGCGCTGTAACCCCCAATGAGCAGTTCTTC
cdr3_aa: CASAVTPNEQFF

j_call: TRBJ1-3
d_call: TRBD1
v_call: TRBV6-1
clone_size: -
cdr3_nt: TGTGCCAGTCAAACCGCCCGGGACAGCCGAAACACCATATATTTT
cdr3_aa: CASQTARDSRNTIYF

j_call: TRBJ2-5
d_call: -
v_call: TRBV18
clone_size: few
cdr3_nt: TGTGCCAGCTCAGGCAGGGGCTTCCAAGAGACCCAGTACTTC
cdr3_aa: CASSGRGFQETQYF

j_call: TRBJ2-2
d_call: TRBD2
v_call: TRBV9
clone_size: -
cdr3_nt: TGTGCCAGCAGCCCTCGACTAGCGGCCTCAAACACCGGGGAGCTGTTTTTT
cdr3_aa: CASSPRLAASNTGELFF

j_call: TRBJ2-1
d_call: -
v_call: TRBV11-2
clone_size: -
cdr3_nt: TGTGCCAGCAGCTTAAGTGAGGGGATTGGGGAGCAGTTCTTC
cdr3_aa: CASSLSEGIGEQFF

j_call: TRBJ2-7
d_call: -
v_call: TRBV5-1
clone_size: -
cdr3_nt: TGCGCCAGCAGCAGAGAAGTGAGCTCCTACGAGCAGTACTTC
cdr3_aa: CASSREVSSYEQYF

j_call: TRBJ2-3
d_call: -
v_call: TRBV7-8
clone_size: few
cdr3_nt: TGTGCCAGCGGATACACAGATACGCAGTATTTT
cdr3_aa: CASGYTDTQYF

j_call: TRBJ2-2
d_call: -
v_call: TRBV2
clone_size: -
cdr3_nt: TGTGCCAGCGGGCCCCGGGGCCGGGAGCTGTTTTTT
cdr3_aa: CASGPRGRELFF

j_call: TRBJ1-1
d_call: -
v_call: TRBV28
clone_size: -
cdr3_nt: TGTGCCAGCAGTTCCCCCAGGGGTTGGAACACTGAAGCTTTCTTT
cdr3_aa: CASSSPRGWNTEAFF

j_call: TRBJ2-1
d_call: -
v_call: TRBV13
clone_size: -
cdr3_nt: TGTGCCAGCAGCTTTCCTGACAATGAGCAGTTCTTC
cdr3_aa: CASSFPDNEQFF

j_call: TRBJ2-1
d_call: TRBD2
v_call: TRBV5-5
clone_size: -
cdr3_nt: TGTGCCAGCAGCTTGGCTCCCCTAGCGGGCGAGCAGTTCTTC
cdr3_aa: CASSLAPLAGEQFF

j_call: TRBJ2-6
d_call: -
v_call: TRBV5-1
clone_size: -
cdr3_nt: TGCGCCAGCAGCTTCCAGGCCCCCCCTGGGGCCAACGTCCTGACTTTC
cdr3_aa: CASSFQAPPGANVLTF

j_call: TRBJ2-7
d_call: TRBD2
v_call: TRBV5-1
clone_size: -
cdr3_nt: TGCGCCAGCAGCTTGTCTGCGGGAGGGCCTCGTGAGCAGTACTTC
cdr3_aa: CASSLSAGGPREQYF

j_call: TRBJ2-3
d_call: TRBD2
v_call: TRBV5-4
clone_size: once
cdr3_nt: TGTGCCAGCAGCCCGGGACTAGCGGCAGATACGCAGTATTTT
cdr3_aa: CASSPGLAADTQYF

j_call: TRBJ2-1
d_call: -
v_call: TRBV28
clone_size: -
cdr3_nt: TGTGCCAGCAGTTTAACCGCCCCTCAGGGCAATGAGCAGTTCTTC
cdr3_aa: CASSLTAPQGNEQFF

j_call: TRBJ2-7
d_call: TRBD2
v_call: TRBV6-5
clone_size: -
cdr3_nt: TGTGCCAGCAGTTACGGGCGGGGGTCCACCTACGAGCAGTACTTC
cdr3_aa: CASSYGRGSTYEQYF

j_call: TRBJ2-7
d_call: -
v_call: TRBV6-6
clone_size: -
cdr3_nt: TGTGCCAGTCTCAGTGACCGCTCCTACGAGCAGTACTTC
cdr3_aa: CASLSDRSYEQYF